Shown below are 24 T cell receptor beta chains from a single sample sequenced in a study of blood T cell repertoires in COVID-19. Libraries were prepared by immunoSEQ multiplex PCR; TCRdb keeps only in-frame clonotypes and omits some of them. The profile shows about 60,000 clones, approximately 80% of them singletons. Sequenced: peripheral blood. Source of these receptors: a woman aged 65 to 85 with acute or convalescent COVID-19.

V and J are TRBV12-3 or TRBV12-4 and TRBJ1-5; D is unclear. Deletions cut 3 bases from V and 7 bases from J, with 7 bases between. The CDR3 consists of 12 residues. The CDR3 region is CASSFRWQPQHF. CDR3 in DNA: TGTGCCAGCAGTTTCCGGTGGCAGCCCCAGCATTTT.

This clone was seen only a few times. The V and J genes are TRBV23-1 and TRBJ1-6, with 8 bases identical to TRBD1. TRBV23-1 is sorted into the ORF group, with uncertain function. The CDR3 has 17 residues. V lost 5 bases and J lost 3; bases outside the gene matches: 9. DNA of the CDR3: TGCGCCAGCAGTACGGACAGGGTGAGTGACTATAATTCACCCCTCCACTTT. This sequence encodes CASSTDRVSDYNSPLHF.

This clone was seen a handful of times. The rearrangement joins TRBV28 to TRBJ1-2; TRBD1 might be the D (6 bases). V lost 6 bases to trimming and J lost 2 bases, with 13 bases between them. This CDR3 spans 14 amino acids. Germline CDR1 reads MDHEN; CDR2 reads SYDVKM. For the CDR3, the DNA is TGTGCCAGCAGGTTAACAGGGACGAACTATGGCTACACCTTC. It codes for CASRLTGTNYGYTF.

The chain combines TRBV7-2 with TRBJ1-5, with D unresolved. Trimming shortened V by 5 bases and J by 1 base, and 6 bases separated the two germline ends. The germline CDR1 and CDR2 sequences are SGHTA and FQGNSA. This CDR3 is built from 13 residues. The CDR3 nucleotides read TGTGCCAGCAGCCCCGAGAGCAATCAGCCCCAGCATTTT. Protein: CASSPESNQPQHF.

V usage is TRBV7-9 and J usage is TRBJ2-7; a possible D gene is TRBD1 (6 bases). There are 15 residues in the CDR3. The ends were cut back, 1 base at V and 2 bases at J, with 12 bases in the middle. CDR1 and CDR2 (germline): SEHNR, FQNEAQ (reference sequence). The CDR3 DNA is TGTGCCAGCAGCTTAGGGCAGGGGCCTCCCTACGAGCAGTACTTC. This sequence encodes CASSLGQGPPYEQYF.

The chain recombines TRBV20-1 with TRBJ1-2; D is perhaps TRBD1 (6 bases). Germline V gives CDR1 DFQATT, CDR2 SNEGSKA (reference sequence). The CDR3 extends over 14 amino acids. Deletions cut 3 bases from V and 5 bases from J, with 16 bases between. CDR3 nucleotides: TGCAGTGCTAGTCCCCCAGGGGATATGTATGGCTACACCTTC. It specifies CSASPPGDMYGYTF.

This chain links TRBV7-5 with TRBJ1-5. TRBV7-5 is a recognized pseudogene. The CDR3 runs 20 residues. The CDR3 loop reads CVRSLVRPGLGGMENQPQHF. DNA of the CDR3: TGTGTCAGAAGCTTAGTTCGGCCTGGGCTCGGGGGTATGGAAAATCAGCCCCAGCATTTT.

The gene calls are TRBV3-1 (or the pseudogene TRBV3-2) and TRBJ2-7, with TRBD2 matching 9 bases. Per germline, CDR1 LGHDT and CDR2 YNNKEL (reference sequence). The CDR3 is made up of 13 amino acids. Trimming at V came to 10 bases and at J to 6 bases, leaving 10 bases not matched to a gene. The CDR3 region has the DNA TGTGCCACGAGCGGGGGGTTTCGTGGCGAGCAGTACTTC. Amino acids: CATSGGFRGEQYF.

This clone showed up just a few times. This chain connects TRBV2 to TRBJ1-5, with D unclear. The CDR3 sequence is 15 residues long. Germline V gene data show CDR1 as SNHLY and CDR2 as FYNNEI. The V end was cut by 4 bases, the J end by 8 bases, with 18 bases between. CDR3 in amino acids: CASSGGRGSGEPQHF. The DNA of the CDR3 is TGTGCCAGCAGTGGGGGTCGGGGAAGCGGGGAGCCCCAGCATTTT.

The chain is built from TRBV10-3 and TRBJ2-3; 14 nucleotides agree with TRBD2. J was trimmed by 2 bases and V by 8 bases; bases with no gene match: 12. From germline, CDR1 is ENHRY and CDR2 SYGVKD. The CDR3 loop spans 18 amino acids. The CDR3 reads CAIRGPGLAGDHTDTQYF. The CDR3 region has the DNA TGTGCCATCCGTGGACCGGGACTAGCGGGGGACCACACAGATACGCAGTATTTT.

V usage is TRBV5-5 and J usage is TRBJ2-7; the D gene is possibly TRBD2 (6 bases). Looked up from germline, CDR1 is SGHKS and CDR2 is YYEKEE (reference sequence). Trimming stripped 4 bases from V and 2 bases from J, with 19 bases between. The CDR3 extends over 16 amino acids. The CDR3 sequence is CASSVDLGTATYEQYF. The DNA for the CDR3 is TGTGCCAGCAGCGTAGACCTTGGGACTGCAACCTACGAGCAGTACTTC.

This chain joins TRBV4-1 and TRBJ1-4; 9 bases match TRBD1. CDR1 is MGHRA, CDR2 YSYEKL, per germline. V gave up 5 bases and J gave up 3 bases; unmatched junction bases: 7. The CDR3 has 16 residues. The DNA for the CDR3 is TGCGCCAGCAGCACCACAGGGGGCAAGGCTAATGAAAAACTGTTTTTT. This gives the protein CASSTTGGKANEKLFF.

This chain joins TRBV10-1 and TRBJ1-1; tentative D call: TRBD1 (5 bases). CDR3 length: 19 amino acids. The germline V and J ends were trimmed by 5 bases and 0 bases, with 25 bases remaining between them. Germline V CDR1 and CDR2: WNHNN, SYGVQD (reference sequence). CDR3 DNA: TGCGCCAGCAGTCCTCTGAGAGAACTACAGGACGTCATGAACACTGAAGCTTTCTTT. Encoded protein: CASSPLRELQDVMNTEAFF.

The chain recombines TRBV5-5 with TRBJ1-3, with D perhaps matching TRBD1 (5 bases). Trimming removed 0 bases from V and 0 bases from J, with 16 bases in between. CDR1 and CDR2 from the germline V gene are SGHKS and YYEKEE (reference sequence). The CDR3 covers 18 residues. Written as DNA, the CDR3 is TGTGCCAGCAGCTTGGAAGGTGGGGGGATTAGCTCTGGAAACACCATATATTTT. Translated: CASSLEGGGISSGNTIYF.

The chain employs TRBV19 and TRBJ1-4, with 7 bases aligning to TRBD1. The CDR3 is made up of 14 amino acids. V lost 6 bases to trimming and J lost 8 bases; unmatched junction nucleotides: 9. The germline gives CDR1 LNHDA, CDR2 SQIVND (reference sequence). This CDR3 is CASSRDRVREKLFF. The CDR3 DNA is TGTGCCAGTAGCAGAGACAGGGTACGAGAAAAACTGTTTTTT.

This chain joins TRBV3-1 (or the pseudogene TRBV3-2) and TRBJ2-5, with D maybe TRBD1 (5 bases). The V gene's germline CDR1 is LGHDT and CDR2 YNNKEL (reference sequence). Deletions cut 1 base from V and 9 bases from J, with 12 bases between. CDR3 length equals 13 residues. The DNA of the CDR3 is TGTGCCAGCAGCCAAGCCCAGGGTACGGCCCAGTACTTC. It is translated as CASSQAQGTAQYF.

In its sample, this clone was seen once. This chain links TRBV12-5 with TRBJ2-5; no firm D call. This CDR3 spans 12 amino acids. Germline CDR1 is LGHNT and CDR2 is FRNRAP. Trimming pared 4 bases from V and 5 bases from J, leaving 8 bases between. CDR3 nucleotides: TGTGCTAGTGGTTCGACTGGGGAGACCCAGTACTTC. It yields the protein CASGSTGETQYF.

This chain connects TRBV19 to TRBJ2-1, with 11 bases fitting TRBD2. V dropped 7 bases and J dropped 7; count of bases not matched to a gene: 3. The CDR3 contains 13 residues. The V gene's germline CDR1 is LNHDA and CDR2 SQIVND (reference sequence). DNA for the CDR3: TGTGCCAGTACTAGGACTAGCGGGAATGAGCAGTTCTTC. Its protein is CASTRTSGNEQFF. Together with reference TRBV19 and TRBJ2-1, the CDR3 gives the full variable domain: DGGITQSPKYLFRKEGQNVTLSCEQNLNHDAMYWYRQDPGQGLRLIYYSQIVNDFQKGDIAEGYSVSREKKESFPLTVTSAQKNPTAFYLCASTRTSGNEQFFGPGTRLTVL.

The chain employs TRBV7-8 and TRBJ1-4; D may be TRBD1 (6 bases). Germline V lookup: CDR1 SGHVS, CDR2 FQNEAQ. This CDR3 has 16 residues. The V and J ends lost 0 bases and 7 bases respectively, with 15 bases between them. CDR3 region: CASSLARGGKSEKLFF. The DNA of the CDR3 is TGTGCCAGCAGCTTAGCCAGGGGCGGTAAGAGTGAAAAACTGTTTTTT.

The chain carries TRBV10-3 and TRBJ1-2, with 8 bases lining up with TRBD1. V shed 4 bases, J shed 5 bases, and the junction held 6 bases outside the gene matches. The CDR3 runs 14 residues. In germline, CDR1 is ENHRY, CDR2 SYGVKD. The CDR3 region is CAISVDRDRYGYTF. The CDR3 region has the DNA TGTGCCATCAGTGTGGACAGGGACCGATATGGCTACACCTTC.

The chain has TRBV27 and TRBJ1-5, with TRBD1 matching over 8 bases. Germline assignment: CDR1 MNHEY and CDR2 SMNVEV (reference sequence). The ends lost 8 bases at V and 4 bases at J; junction bases unmatched: 7. The CDR3 length is 14 residues. The CDR3 coding sequence is TGTGCCAGCCAGGACAGGGCGGGGAATCAGCCCCAGCATTTT. Amino acids: CASQDRAGNQPQHF.

This rearrangement joins TRBV6-6 to TRBJ2-5; perhaps TRBD2 as D (6 bases). Looked up from germline, CDR1 is MNHNY and CDR2 is SVGAGI (reference sequence). The CDR3 covers 15 residues. The V end lost 5 bases, the J end lost 3 bases, and 16 bases lay between the germline ends. The CDR3 region has the DNA TGTGCCAGCAGTCGACCCGGGACTCCGAAAGAGACCCAGTACTTC. Protein: CASSRPGTPKETQYF.

The rearrangement joins TRBV10-3 to TRBJ1-1, with D perhaps TRBD1 (5 bases). V lost 2 bases and J lost 7, with 8 bases in between. The CDR3 runs 12 residues. Germline V CDR1 and CDR2: ENHRY, SYGVKD. CDR3 DNA sequence: TGTGCCATCAGTGAGGACAGAAGTGAAGCTTTCTTT. Its translation is CAISEDRSEAFF.

The CDR3 here is CSASTVASAGNTIYF. The CDR3 DNA sequence: TGCAGTGCTAGTACGGTCGCGAGTGCTGGAAACACCATATATTTT. The chain couples TRBV20-1 to TRBJ1-3; D is undetermined. V gave up 3 bases and J gave up 2 bases, with 14 bases separating them. The germline V gene encodes CDR1 DFQATT and CDR2 SNEGSKA (reference sequence). The length of the CDR3 is 15 residues.